This TCR beta chain was sequenced for a study of T-cell memory formation after mild COVID-19. Germline V gives CDR1 LGHNA, CDR2 YNFKEQ. The ends lost 1 base at V and 6 bases at J; junction bases unmatched: 15. The CDR3 has 19 amino acids. General study points: Clones shrinking from day 15 to 85 showed even CD4/CD8 mixes; later expanders tilted CD4+. Pre-infection memory already had some responding clones, implying cross-reactive memory joined.

This clonotype was found a few times. The antigen is not known. Constant-segment-primed 5'RACE gave TCR alpha and TCR beta cDNA libraries with sample barcodes and UMIs. Using its own MiXCR run on the 5' RACE reads, TCRdb lists one record per CDR3 protein. This table has fewer than 450,000 distinct CDR3 sequences, 20% to 25% appearing once. The clonotype originates from an adult woman who had mild COVID-19 (a few samples of this study predate the infection). Cell type and time point are not known. The chain has TRBV4-2 and TRBJ2-2; TRBD1 agrees at 9 bases. The specimen was PBMCs or a T cell subset sorted from them (not recorded which). CDR3 sequence (DNA): TGTGCCAGCAGCCAAGCTCGTCAGACAGGGGGAATGTTCGCCGGGGAGCTGTTTTTT. This codes for CASSQARQTGGMFAGELFF.